Listed below are T cell receptor beta chains from one sample, sequenced in a study of blood T cell repertoires in COVID-19. Sequencing used immunoSEQ multiplex PCR; TCRdb keeps in-frame clones, though not all of them. The profile shows about 26,000 clones, approximately 90% of them singletons. Sample: peripheral blood. The origin of the receptors is a human donor in a cohort sampled during active COVID-19. CDR3s leave out the opening cysteine and the closing phenylalanine or tryptophan.

j_call v_call cdr3_aa
TRBJ2-1 TRBV2 ASSVMTSGWGEQF
TRBJ2-1 TRBV20-1 SAERDNEQF
TRBJ1-2 TRBV5-1 ASSFDRNYGYT
TRBJ2-5 TRBV28 ASSPIFGTTGDVETQY
TRBJ2-3 TRBV28 ASNQRGGPDTQY
TRBJ2-1 TRBV10-3 AISGRQDYNEQF
TRBJ2-6 TRBV9 ASSVGARVTPGANVLT
TRBJ2-5 TRBV7-2 ASSSRRGLQETQY
TRBJ2-3 TRBV29-1 SVEAGLAGVGGTDTQY
TRBJ1-1 TRBV28 ASSPGVGTEAF
TRBJ1-6 TRBV6-4 ASSTGGSSPLH
TRBJ1-1 TRBV18 ASSPDPHMNTEAF
TRBJ1-1 TRBV3-1/TRBV3-2 ASSQPQGSTEAF